This TCR beta chain was sequenced in a study of cytomegalovirus exposure and HLA in healthy donors (dated by TCRdb to 2016 to 2017). At the level of the whole study: According to an earlier analysis of 587 of the donors, 150 million to 200 million T cells yielded over 100 million unique TCR beta sequences and 276 Gb of sequence data. An early release covering approximately 600 HLA-typed donors comprised about 300 gigabases of sequencing data and roughly 85 million unique TCR sequences. Of the 300 to 450 genotyped donors, 65% to 90% were placed in the genetic ancestry cluster associated with self-reported Caucasian donors. The study aimed to test whether cataloging public T cell receptors could reveal signatures of past pathogen exposure. The study profiled the T cell repertoires of some 610 subjects by immunosequencing and related them to cytomegalovirus serostatus. A separate validation cohort of 100 to 150 different subjects was used in addition to the roughly 720-subject first cohort. To predict cytomegalovirus infection status, the study brought together high-throughput TCR immunosequencing, statistical association of individual TCRs with disease status, and machine learning. In a later analysis, previously published TCR beta repertoires from 666 donors were re-analyzed and high-resolution HLA genotyping was added so that TCR occurrence patterns could be studied. Rather than drawing on any new phenotypic data, the later analysis identified candidate immune exposures from TCR beta sequences and the way those sequences occurred across donors. An earlier analysis of several hundred of the donors applied high-throughput TCR beta sequencing to assess whether each TCR beta V gene segment acted as functional or pseudogenic. Alongside the repertoire data, information on donor age, sex, ethnicity and CMV serostatus was compiled. A later genetic analysis took genome-wide SNP genotypes for about 55% of the roughly 700 donors and used that subset as a discovery cohort. All discovery cohort repertoires had been generated using a single sequencing platform. Class I and class II HLA loci were covered by the typing at four-digit resolution. Typing coverage varied by locus: about 629-630 donors for A, B, C, DRB1 and DQB1; approximately 560 for DQA1; approximately 610 for DPA1; 400 to 480 for DPB1. About 5 DR-DQ haplotypes were handled as single units for association and clustering, since linkage in the cohort was strong. Among roughly 400 genotyped donors of the cohort, an average of around 240,000 unique TCR beta nucleotide sequences was sequenced per donor, of which about 18% were non-productive.

The method was the immunoSEQ multiplex PCR assay. A mixture of 60 forward primers for TCR Vbeta segments and 13 reverse primers for TCR Jbeta segments was used in the multiplex PCR. Amplification of the CDR3 region of rearranged TCR beta genes was performed with a multiplex PCR assay on genomic DNA. The Illumina HiSeq System was used to sequence the amplified TCR beta libraries as 87-base-pair reads. The study's own analysis went as follows. A later analysis counted about 82 million unique TCR beta chains across the 666 repertoires, and roughly 9.9 million of these chains were shared by at least two donors. Raw reads were error-corrected and collapsed into unique sequences with a nearest-neighbor algorithm that merged closely related sequences to remove PCR and sequencing errors. V, D and J gene segments were assigned by aligning CDR3 sequences to IMGT reference sequences. For a sequence to be retained, a match of at least six nucleotides to both a V gene segment and a J gene segment was required. Rearrangements were called productive when the CDR3 lacked stop codons and stayed in frame with V and J; all others were non-productive. CDR3 was defined by IMGT convention, running from the second conserved V-encoded cysteine to the conserved J-encoded phenylalanine. The earlier analysis of about 590 of the donors excluded sequences that lacked an unambiguous match to a single V gene segment. An earlier analysis of 500 to 700 of the donors classified V segments as functional when productive rearrangements were above 56.7% and as segregating when the standard deviation between donors was above 5%. A statistical classification framework was built for diagnosing cytomegalovirus status from the catalog of TCR beta chain sequences. V and J gene assignment, in a later analysis, came from comparing TCR nucleotide sequences with IMGT/GENE-DB human TR gene sequences. Using the TCRdist pipeline, a later analysis assigned CDR3 sequences along with most-parsimonious VDJ recombination scenarios. A later analysis defined each TCR beta chain by its CDR3 amino acid sequence plus V-gene family, and excluded reads lacking a unique V-gene family. To address suspected cross-contamination and a sequencing artifact, a later analysis removed some 620 highly shared, low-generation-probability nucleotide sequences. In a later analysis, a clonal expansion index for each public chain was calculated from normalized within-repertoire ranks of inferred template counts. In a later analysis, generation probabilities were computed with a VDJ recombination model fitted to out-of-frame rearrangements, and the resulting probabilities were checked against IGoR. Hypergeometric tests were used in a later analysis to score TCR-TCR, TCR-HLA and TCR-CMV co-occurrence, with a repertoire-size bias correction applied to the TCR pairs. False discovery rates were estimated in a later analysis by permuting HLA or CMV assignments 20 times. A later analysis grouped co-occurring TCRs with DBSCAN, adding TCRdist sequence similarity when clustering within HLA-allele-positive subsets. Co-occurrence clustering excluded repertoires with fewer than 30,000 or more than 120,000 public chains, plus five with anomalous nucleotide sharing. TCRdb obtained this table from immuneACCESS and retained in-frame rearrangements with V and J assigned. These tables miss some clones; where compared with another copy, unresolved V genes account for less than half of the shortfall, and the remainder is unexplained. D and trimming were read from the DNA, whereas the V and J calls and clone size are those reported in that table. The sample contains about 200,000 clones, 70% to 90% of them found a single time. The top ten constitute roughly 0.33% of the sample.

Regarding this clone: Which antigen it targets is not known. No much larger clone exists at a distance of one base, and base qualities are not known.

From the cysteine up to the phenylalanine, the CDR3 has a length of 16 residues. Just the 48-base CDR3 DNA is kept, in frame starting at base 1. The cohort was made up of 650 to 700 healthy bone marrow donors. At the time of sampling, every cohort member was nominally healthy, though immune exposures that went unrecorded were likely present. The donor was CMV seronegative and was included in the group of approximately 350 seronegative cohort members. Every donor gave a peripheral blood sample, and the peripheral blood mononuclear cells from that sample were used for TCR beta sequencing. Genomic DNA extraction from the blood cell samples was performed with the Qiagen DNeasy Blood Extraction Kit. Overall study outcomes, separate from this receptor: According to a later genetic analysis, donors in an Asian-associated ancestry cluster had fewer N-insertions in productive TCRs than the approximately 650-donor mean. The authors suggested that the approach could potentially be generalized to other disease states and immunological phenotypes. According to a later analysis, most CMV-associated TCR beta chains appeared to be HLA-restricted, and the HLA associations seemed to be driven largely by CMV exposure. A further reported finding was that TCR beta sequences accurately predicted the HLA-A and HLA-B alleles for most subjects in the first cohort. Most TCR sequences were observed very rarely across donors, whereas some public TCRs were present in many individuals. For the cohort, immune exposure information was limited to CMV serostatus. The classifier was reported to diagnose cytomegalovirus status with high specificity and sensitivity in both the original and validation cohorts. Broadly in line with IMGT annotations, most TCR beta V segments showed up in productive rearrangements about 90% or about 30% of the time in an earlier analysis of 587 of the donors. The sequencing pipeline was judged likely to have produced a cluster of highly shared sequence variants as a technical artifact. In a later analysis, several top co-occurrence clusters were reported to appear linked to parvovirus B19, influenza, CMV and Epstein-Barr virus. Because counts were too low, more than 15 rarely observed V segments, including chromosome 9 orphons, were excluded from the earlier analysis of fewer than 650 of the donors. According to a later analysis, TCR association rates differed among HLA loci, with DRB1 alleles showing the most associated TCRs and HLA-C alleles showing the fewest. This cohort had only TCR beta chains sequenced, and the lack of alpha or paired-chain data limited which features could be detected. The presence/absence analyses assumed that sequencing depth was roughly uniform across donors, and that assumption may not be true. The 87-base-pair reads could not distinguish some IMGT-functional V segments, including TRBV6-2 and TRBV6-3, so those segments were excluded. In a later analysis, HLA-associated TCR beta chains were found to be more clonally expanded and to have lower generation probabilities than equally common non-associated chains. Correlated functional status among segregating V segments might be attributable to linkage disequilibrium, but an unknown experimental factor could not be ruled out. When HLA alleles, especially DR and DQ, strongly co-occurred, attributing TCR associations to individual alleles was difficult. A total of fewer than 200 TCR beta chains were listed by the study as associated with cytomegalovirus. HLA typing was unavailable for some donors at each locus, so association tests used only the typed subset. In a later genetic analysis, a missense DCLRE1C variant was associated with V-gene and J-gene trimming of TCR beta chains, and the association was replicated in an independent cohort. At a false discovery rate of 0.05, a later analysis linked 16,951 TCR beta sequences to specific HLA alleles. A few of the identified cytomegalovirus-associated TCR beta chains were confirmed in vitro to be specific for cytomegalovirus antigens.

The source material was PBMCs. This receptor was identified in a woman aged 30 to 39 in good health and CMV-seronegative. The sequence is built from TRBV21-1 and TRBJ1-1; the DNA was not used to check the table's D call, TRBD1. TRBV21-1 is a pseudogene. For the CDR3, the sequence is CASSKEVVGACTEAFF. The nucleotide sequence reads as follows: TGTGCCAGCAGCAAAGAGGTGGTGGGGGCTTGCACTGAAGCTTTCTTT.